Each of the 18 T cell receptor beta chains below was sequenced from the same sample in a study of identical twins. TCRdb reprocessed the 5' RACE reads via MiXCR and lists one record per CDR3 protein. The data show about 250,000 distinct CDR3 sequences, about 8.9% seen once. This sample also belongs to another study, concerning yellow fever vaccine responses in identical twins.

The sample comprised CD8+ T cells sorted from blood. The source of these receptors is a woman between 18 and 30 years old in good health.

This clonotype showed up many times. V gene TRBV6-5 combines with J gene TRBJ2-2, with TRBD2 identical over 8 bases. Trimming at V came to 4 bases and at J to 0 bases, leaving 1 base not matched to a gene. The CDR3 has 15 residues. Germline V CDR1 and CDR2: MNHEY, SVGAGI. CDR3 region: CASSWGLANTGELFF. The CDR3, as DNA: TGTGCCAGCAGTTGGGGACTAGCGAACACCGGGGAGCTGTTTTTT.

The chain carries TRBV7-2 and TRBJ2-2, with D possibly TRBD1 on 5 matching bases. This CDR3 is 15 amino acids long. Germline CDR1 reads SGHTA; CDR2 reads FQGNSA. Trimming left V 3 bases short and J 5 bases short, with 13 bases between. The CDR3 protein is CASSFGRAVTGELFF. CDR3 nucleotides: TGTGCCAGCAGCTTCGGCAGGGCGGTAACCGGGGAGCTGTTTTTT.

This clonotype has ten or more counts. The chain is built from TRBV24-1 and TRBJ2-2; D is unclear. The CDR3 spans 14 residues. Germline V gives CDR1 KGHDR, CDR2 SFDVKD. The V and J ends lost 1 base and 4 bases respectively, with 6 bases between them. The CDR3 DNA is TGTGCCACCAGTGATTTAGGATTCACCGGGGAGCTGTTTTTT. It is translated as CATSDLGFTGELFF.

This chain joins TRBV29-1 and TRBJ1-2, with 9 bases identical to TRBD1. The CDR3 is 14 residues long. Germline CDR1 SQVTM, CDR2 ANQGSEA. After removal of 1 base from V and 2 bases from J, the junction contained 2 bases not matched to a gene. CDR3 bases: TGCAGCGTTGAAGCCGGGACAGGGAACTATGGCTACACCTTC. Protein sequence: CSVEAGTGNYGYTF. Variable domain in full (rest from reference TRBV29-1 and TRBJ1-2): SAVISQKPSRDICQRGTSLTIQCQVDSQVTMMFWYRQQPGQSLTLIATANQGSEATYESGFVIDKFPISRPNLTFSTLTVSNMSPEDSSIYLCSVEAGTGNYGYTFGSGTRLTVV.

The genes are TRBV9 and TRBJ1-1; possibly TRBD1 for D (6 bases). The V end was cut by 6 bases, the J end by 1 base, with 10 bases between. This CDR3 is built from 13 residues. Germline V lookup: CDR1 SGDLS, CDR2 YYNGEE. This CDR3 reads CASNRGGNTEAFF. CDR3 nucleotides: TGTGCCAGCAACCGAGGGGGGAACACTGAAGCTTTCTTT.

There are a few counts of this clonotype. This chain links TRBV7-2 with TRBJ2-1; TRBD2 agrees at 9 bases. This CDR3 spans 16 amino acids. V shed 5 bases and J 4 bases; nucleotides not matched to a gene: 9. CDR1 and CDR2 from the germline V gene are SGHTA and FQGNSA. The CDR3 loop reads CASSEVSGSRYNEQFF. The CDR3 nucleotides read TGTGCCAGCAGCGAGGTTAGCGGGAGTAGGTACAATGAGCAGTTCTTC.

This sequence joins TRBV23-1 and TRBJ2-3; D is tentatively TRBD1 or TRBD2 (5 bases each). TRBV23-1 is noted as an ORF with a role that remains uncertain. With 3 bases removed from V and 1 base from J, the gap between germline ends came to 14 bases. The CDR3 covers 16 residues. DNA for the CDR3: TGCGCCAGCAGTCAGGTTATCCGAGGGGGCACAGATACGCAGTATTTT. It encodes CASSQVIRGGTDTQYF.

The gene calls are TRBV7-9 and TRBJ2-5; no reliable D call. Trimming took off 2 bases at V and 1 base at J, with 11 bases between the two ends. Germline lookup yields CDR1 SEHNR and CDR2 FQNEAQ (reference sequence). This CDR3 spans 15 amino acids. CDR3 bases: TGTGCCAGCAGCTTATCGGTGTTAGTCCAAGAGACCCAGTACTTC. This sequence encodes CASSLSVLVQETQYF.

This clonotype was seen at least ten times. The chain combines TRBV11-2 with TRBJ2-7, with D unclear. The V end lost 2 bases, the J end lost 0 bases, and 5 bases lay between the germline ends. The CDR3 loop spans 13 amino acids. Germline CDR1 is SGHAT and CDR2 is FQNNGV. CDR3 DNA: TGTGCCAGCAGCTTATGGGACTCCTACGAGCAGTACTTC. It is translated as CASSLWDSYEQYF.

This clonotype occurred a few times. DNA for the CDR3: TGTGCCAGCAGGACCGGCAGGGGCGATGAAAAACTGTTTTTT. Translation: CASRTGRGDEKLFF. The genes are TRBV2 and TRBJ1-4; TRBD1 might be the D (6 bases). Trimming stripped 6 bases from V and 6 bases from J, with 14 bases between. CDR1 and CDR2 (germline): SNHLY, FYNNEI. The CDR3 sequence is 14 residues long.

The chain uses TRBV29-1 and TRBJ2-3; D possibly corresponds to TRBD1 (5 bases). Trimming took 7 bases from V and 0 from J, leaving 14 bases between them. Germline CDR1 reads SQVTM; CDR2 reads ANQGSEA. This CDR3 has 14 residues. This chain's CDR3 is CSAVDGASTDTQYF. CDR3 nucleotides: TGCAGCGCCGTCGATGGGGCTAGCACAGATACGCAGTATTTT.

CDR3 sequence (DNA): TGTGCCAGCAGCGTAGACGCTAGCGGGGTCCACACCGGGGAGCTGTTTTTT. The encoded protein is CASSVDASGVHTGELFF. The chain recombines TRBV9 with TRBJ2-2; 9 nucleotides match TRBD2. Trimming removed 0 bases from V and 3 bases from J; junction bases left unmatched: 6. This CDR3 has 17 amino acids. Germline CDR1 is SGDLS and CDR2 is YYNGEE.

This clonotype occurred a few times. This chain joins TRBV12-3 or TRBV12-4 and TRBJ2-7; 10 bases align to TRBD1. The V gene end was trimmed by 5 bases and the J gene end by 0 bases; junction bases not matched to a gene: 13. This CDR3 has 18 residues. CDR3 sequence: CASSDKSLGQGVSYEQYF. CDR3 DNA: TGTGCCAGCAGTGATAAATCTCTCGGACAGGGGGTCTCCTACGAGCAGTACTTC.

This clonotype was observed a handful of times. This chain joins TRBV7-2 and TRBJ1-5; possibly TRBD1 for D (5 bases). The length of the CDR3 is 16 residues. V dropped 4 bases and J dropped 1 base, with 14 bases sitting between them. CDR1 and CDR2 from the germline V gene are SGHTA and FQGNSA. CDR3 sequence (DNA): TGTGCCAGCAGCTCCAGATCGACAGAAAGCAATCAGCCCCAGCATTTT. It yields the protein CASSSRSTESNQPQHF.

The chain recombines TRBV2 with TRBJ2-7; possibly TRBD1 for D (5 bases). The CDR3 has 14 residues. V lost 7 bases and J lost 3, with 16 bases in between. Germline loops: CDR1 SNHLY, CDR2 FYNNEI. The CDR3 loop reads CASTKTEQLYEQYF. CDR3 DNA sequence: TGTGCCAGCACCAAGACAGAGCAACTCTACGAGCAGTACTTC. The full variable domain, rest sourced from reference TRBV2 and TRBJ2-7, is EPEVTQTPSHQVTQMGQEVILRCVPISNHLYFYWYRQILGQKVEFLVSFYNNEISEKSEIFDDQFSVERPDGSNFTLKIRSTKLEDSAMYFCASTKTEQLYEQYFGPGTRLTVT.

By proportion, this clonotype is medium-sized. The chain has TRBV29-1 and TRBJ1-1; D uncertain. CDR1 and CDR2 (germline): SQVTM, ANQGSEA. This CDR3 is 12 amino acids long. Deletions cut 3 bases from V and 3 bases from J, with 8 bases between. CDR3 nucleotide sequence: TGCAGCGTTGATCCCACGTACACTGAAGCTTTCTTT. Its translation is CSVDPTYTEAFF.

This clonotype was observed many times. This rearrangement joins TRBV6-4 to TRBJ2-3, with TRBD2 matching over 9 bases. V shed 2 bases, J shed 2 bases, and the junction held 2 bases outside the gene matches. The CDR3 sequence is 15 residues long. Germline V gene lookup returns CDR1 MRHNA and CDR2 SNTAGT. The CDR3 is CASSDASGDTDTQYF. The DNA for the CDR3 is TGTGCCAGCAGTGACGCTAGCGGGGACACAGATACGCAGTATTTT.

This chain connects TRBV6-5 to TRBJ2-5; D is undetermined. Between the trimmed V and J ends, which lost 4 bases and 4 bases, there was a span of 10 bases. Per the germline V gene, CDR1 is MNHEY and CDR2 is SVGAGI. This CDR3 is built from 13 residues. The CDR3 reads CASSFTWGETQYF. The DNA of the CDR3 is TGTGCCAGCAGTTTCACTTGGGGAGAGACCCAGTACTTC.